The 20 T cell receptor beta chains below were found in one sample sequenced in a study of cytomegalovirus exposure and HLA in healthy donors. The table came from immunoSEQ multiplex PCR; TCRdb's copy has only in-frame clones and leaves some out. The sample has about 120,000 clones, roughly 84% seen once; the top ten hold 2% to 2.5%. The sample was PBMCs. The receptors were sampled from a woman aged 25-40 years in good health and CMV-seronegative.

V and J are TRBV7-2 and TRBJ2-5; possibly TRBD1 for D (5 bases). The CDR3 is 12 amino acids. Between the trimmed V and J ends, which lost 8 bases and 4 bases, there was a span of 11 bases. Germline V CDR1 and CDR2: SGHTA, FQGNSA. The CDR3 region has the DNA TGTGCCAGCCTGGGGCTAGGAGAGACCCAGTACTTC. This translates into CASLGLGETQYF.

This sequence joins TRBV15 and TRBJ1-1; 8 bases are shared with TRBD1. With V trimmed by 1 base and J by 0 bases, 7 bases remained unmatched. Germline CDR1 and CDR2: LNHNV and YYDKDF (reference sequence). The CDR3 extends over 17 amino acids. This chain's CDR3 is CATSRGGQGTMNTEAFF. CDR3 DNA: TGTGCCACCAGCAGAGGAGGACAGGGTACAATGAACACTGAAGCTTTCTTT.

CDR3 sequence reads: CASSVGGRETQYF. The CDR3 DNA reads as TGTGCCAGCAGCGTCGGGGGGCGAGAGACCCAGTACTTC. The J gene is TRBJ2-5, the V gene TRBV9; possible D gene TRBD2, 7 bases. Germline V gene data show CDR1 as SGDLS and CDR2 as YYNGEE. The germline V and J ends were trimmed by 2 bases and 4 bases, with 9 bases remaining between them. This CDR3 is 13 amino acids long.

The chain is built from TRBV7-2 and TRBJ1-1, with 8 bases identical to TRBD1. Trimming cost V 0 bases and J 6 bases; bases outside gene matches: 6. Germline lookup yields CDR1 SGHTA and CDR2 FQGNSA. The length of the CDR3 is 15 residues. This chain's CDR3 is CASSLARTGGSEAFF. CDR3 bases: TGTGCCAGCAGCTTAGCGCGAACAGGGGGTTCTGAAGCTTTCTTT.

In DNA form, the CDR3 reads TGTGCCAGCAGCTTAGTTAGAGGGGGCGGCAATCAGCCCCAGCATTTT. Translated, it gives CASSLVRGGGNQPQHF. The chain joins TRBV7-2 to TRBJ1-5; 7 nucleotides agree with TRBD1. The CDR3 has 16 amino acids. V shed 1 base and J 2 bases; nucleotides not matched to a gene: 5. Germline lookup yields CDR1 SGHTA and CDR2 FQGNSA. The whole variable domain, remainder taken from reference TRBV7-2 and TRBJ1-5, is GAGVSQSPSNKVTEKGKDVELRCDPISGHTALYWYRQSLGQGLEFLIYFQGNSAPDKSGLPSDRFSAERTGGSVSTLTIQRTQQEDSAVYLCASSLVRGGGNQPQHFGDGTRLSIL.

This rearrangement joins TRBV30 to TRBJ2-7; perhaps TRBD1 as D (6 bases). Germline-derived CDR1 and CDR2 are GTSNPN and SVGIG (reference sequence). There are 11 residues in the CDR3. Trimming took 4 bases from V and 7 from J, leaving 11 bases between them. In DNA, the CDR3 is TGTGCCTGGAAAGGGGGTGAGGAGCAGTACTTC. It is translated as CAWKGGEEQYF.

The chain links TRBV7-8 to TRBJ1-1, with 8 bases fitting TRBD1. The CDR3 spans 16 residues. Germline values: CDR1 SGHVS, CDR2 FQNEAQ. The ends lost 4 bases at V and 4 bases at J; junction bases unmatched: 11. The chain's CDR3 is CASSSELDRAGTEAFF. The DNA for the CDR3 is TGTGCCAGCAGCTCTGAGTTGGACAGGGCCGGCACTGAAGCTTTCTTT.

The chain has TRBV5-4 and TRBJ2-1, with D perhaps matching TRBD2 (5 bases). The V end was cut by 1 base, the J end by 4 bases, with 6 bases between. CDR3 length: 13 residues. Germline assignment: CDR1 SGHNT and CDR2 YYREEE (reference sequence). This CDR3 is CASSLPGYNEQFF. CDR3 in DNA: TGTGCCAGCAGCTTGCCGGGATACAATGAGCAGTTCTTC.

This clone showed up just once. The chain couples TRBV9 to TRBJ1-3; TRBD1 is a possible D gene (5 bases). V was trimmed by 3 bases and J by 1 base, leaving 17 bases between them. The CDR3 consists of 17 residues. The germline V gene has CDR1 SGDLS and CDR2 YYNGEE. CDR3: CASSERGGGSSGNTIYF. The CDR3 DNA sequence: TGTGCCAGCAGCGAGAGGGGAGGAGGGTCATCTGGAAACACCATATATTTT.

The chain recombines TRBV5-1 with TRBJ2-2, with D hard to call. V was pared by 0 bases and J by 3 bases, with 9 bases between. CDR3 length equals 15 residues. Germline CDR1 reads SGHRS; CDR2 reads YFSETQ. The CDR3 reads CASSLAGSDTGELFF. The CDR3 region has the DNA TGCGCCAGCAGCTTGGCCGGTTCGGACACCGGGGAGCTGTTTTTT.

The chain combines TRBV2 with TRBJ2-7; possible D gene TRBD2, 6 bases. CDR3 length: 15 residues. V was trimmed by 9 bases and J by 2 bases, leaving 20 bases between them. The germline gives CDR1 SNHLY, CDR2 FYNNEI. This CDR3 is CARGIAGTPTYEQYF. The CDR3 DNA reads as TGTGCCAGGGGGATAGCCGGGACTCCAACCTACGAGCAGTACTTC.

V and J are TRBV11-1 and TRBJ1-2; 7 bases map to TRBD1. The CDR3 spans 13 residues. The germline gives CDR1 SGHAT, CDR2 FQDESV (reference sequence). V was pared by 7 bases and J by 3 bases, with 5 bases of the junction left unmatched. CDR3 bases: TGTGCCAGCATGGGACAGTTTGACTATGGCTACACCTTC. Residues: CASMGQFDYGYTF.

J is TRBJ1-5 and V is TRBV12-5; 10 nucleotides match TRBD1. Germline CDR1 LGHNT, CDR2 FRNRAP. V was pared by 0 bases and J by 5 bases, with 7 bases of the junction left unmatched. This CDR3 is built from 17 residues. The CDR3 sequence: CASGLVPPDRGDQPQHF. CDR3 in DNA: TGTGCTAGTGGTTTGGTCCCTCCGGACAGGGGGGATCAGCCCCAGCATTTT.

J is TRBJ2-1 and V is TRBV15; 11 bases line up with TRBD1. Looked up from germline, CDR1 is LNHNV and CDR2 is YYDKDF (reference sequence). The CDR3 consists of 16 residues. V gave up 3 bases and J gave up 7 bases; unmatched junction bases: 8. The CDR3 spells CATSRSRDRGMNEQFF. In nucleotides, the CDR3 is TGTGCCACCAGCAGGTCAAGGGACAGGGGGATGAATGAGCAGTTCTTC.

The rearrangement uses TRBV7-9 and TRBJ1-1, with TRBD1 identical over 7 bases. CDR1 SEHNR and CDR2 FQNEAQ come from the germline V gene (reference sequence). This CDR3 comprises 13 residues. J lost 8 bases, V lost 5 bases, and 8 bases had no gene match. CDR3 nucleotides: TGTGCCAGCAGCCACGGACAGGCCTCCGAAGCTTTCTTT. Residues: CASSHGQASEAFF. The full variable domain, in which reference TRBV7-9 and TRBJ1-1 provide the parts outside the CDR3, is DTGVSQNPRHKITKRGQNVTFRCDPISEHNRLYWYRQTLGQGPEFLTYFQNEAQLEKSRLLSDRFSAERPKGSFSTLEIQRTEQGDSAMYLCASSHGQASEAFFGQGTRLTVV.

The CDR3 region has the DNA TGTGCCAGCAGCTCAAGGGGTGGAGAGACCCAGTACTTC. As protein: CASSSRGGETQYF. V gene TRBV13 combines with J gene TRBJ2-5; D is possibly TRBD1 (5 bases). V was clipped by 4 bases and J by 4 bases, with 10 bases between them. Germline V gene data show CDR1 as PRHDT and CDR2 as FYEKMQ (reference sequence). CDR3 size: 13 residues.

The V gene is TRBV7-8, the J gene TRBJ2-3; D uncertain. Germline CDR1 SGHVS, CDR2 FQNEAQ. V was trimmed by 1 base and J by 0 bases, leaving 8 bases between them. This CDR3 has 15 amino acids. The CDR3 DNA sequence: TGTGCCAGCAGCTTAGTTGCGCTTAGCACAGATACGCAGTATTTT. It encodes CASSLVALSTDTQYF.

The V gene is TRBV25-1, the J gene TRBJ1-6, with TRBD1 as a possible D gene (5 bases). From germline, CDR1 is MGHDK and CDR2 SYGVNS. The V end lost 6 bases, the J end lost 4 bases, and 10 bases lay between the germline ends. The CDR3 runs 14 residues. CDR3 nucleotide sequence: TGTGCCAGCAGCCTGGGGCGTTATAATTCACCCCTCCACTTT. Its translation is CASSLGRYNSPLHF.

The CDR3 loop reads CASSLVVQGTSGNTIYF. The DNA of the CDR3 is TGTGCCAGCAGCTTAGTGGTGCAGGGAACCTCTGGAAACACCATATATTTT. The rearrangement joins TRBV7-9 to TRBJ1-3; perhaps TRBD1 as D (5 bases). Germline V CDR1 and CDR2: SEHNR, FQNEAQ (reference sequence). Between the trimmed V and J ends, which lost 1 base and 0 bases, there was a span of 13 bases. The CDR3 has 17 amino acids.

The rearrangement joins TRBV5-6 to TRBJ1-1, with TRBD1 matching over 9 bases. Germline CDR1 SGHDT, CDR2 YYEEEE. After removal of 1 base from V and 0 bases from J, the junction contained 1 base not matched to a gene. The CDR3 extends over 15 amino acids. The CDR3 here is CASSLTGGMNTEAFF. The DNA of the CDR3 is TGTGCCAGCAGCTTGACAGGGGGCATGAACACTGAAGCTTTCTTT. The full variable domain, completed using reference TRBV5-6 and TRBJ1-1, is DAGVTQSPTHLIKTRGQQVTLRCSPKSGHDTVSWYQQALGQGPQFIFQYYEEEERQRGNFPDRFSGHQFPNYSSELNVNALLLGDSALYLCASSLTGGMNTEAFFGQGTRLTVV.